Listed below are T cell receptor beta chains from one sample, sequenced in a study of blood T cells in healthy people across ages. MiXCR was run by TCRdb on the 5' RACE reads, yielding one entry per CDR3 protein. The data show about 1.7 million distinct CDR3 sequences, with roughly 27% seen just once and 7.7% held by the top ten. The specimen sequenced was blood. Source of these receptors: a woman aged 30 to 39 in good health. The CDR3 runs from the conserved cysteine through the conserved F or W. A D gene is named only where the DNA matches it firmly. A clone size is listed for some rows: how often the clone was seen (once, few, many), or a class if it is expanded.

size: few; D: TRBD2; J: TRBJ2-5; length: 15; V: TRBV27; CDR3: CASQPGLAGIETQYF; DNA: TGTGCCAGCCAGCCGGGACTAGCGGGGATAGAGACCCAGTACTTC
size: -; D: -; J: TRBJ1-2; length: 16; V: TRBV6-1; CDR3: CASSESPAGLSHGYTF; DNA: TGTGCCAGCAGTGAAAGTCCGGCAGGACTTTCCCATGGCTACACCTTC
size: -; D: TRBD2; J: TRBJ2-2; length: 15; V: TRBV19; CDR3: CASNDGGGNTGELFF; DNA: TGTGCCAGTAATGATGGCGGGGGGAACACCGGGGAGCTGTTTTTT
size: -; D: -; J: TRBJ2-5; length: 13; V: TRBV5-6; CDR3: CASSRSTGETQYF; DNA: TGTGCCAGCAGCCGTTCGACAGGAGAGACCCAGTACTTC
size: many; D: -; J: TRBJ2-7; length: 12; V: TRBV28; CDR3: CASSLIENEQYF; DNA: TGTGCCAGCAGTTTAATCGAGAACGAGCAGTACTTC
size: -; D: -; J: TRBJ1-1; length: 14; V: TRBV5-1; CDR3: CASSLESRDTEAFF; DNA: TGCGCCAGCAGCTTGGAGTCCAGAGACACTGAAGCTTTCTTT
size: -; D: TRBD2; J: TRBJ2-5; length: 12; V: TRBV20-1; CDR3: CSASETSNEQYF; DNA: TGCAGTGCTAGTGAGACTAGCAATGAGCAGTACTTC
size: many; D: -; J: TRBJ2-5; length: 13; V: TRBV28; CDR3: CASSSGARETQYF; DNA: TGTGCCAGCAGTTCGGGGGCGCGGGAGACCCAGTACTTC
size: -; D: TRBD1; J: TRBJ1-5; length: 16; V: TRBV27; CDR3: CASKSGTEYSNQPQHF; DNA: TGTGCCAGCAAATCCGGGACAGAGTATAGCAATCAGCCCCAGCATTTT
size: -; D: -; J: TRBJ2-3; length: 19; V: TRBV7-2; CDR3: CASSLVRESGRSHTDTQYF; DNA: TGTGCCAGCAGCTTAGTAAGGGAGTCTGGTCGGAGCCACACAGATACGCAGTATTTT
size: few; D: -; J: TRBJ2-5; length: 15; V: TRBV12-3/TRBV12-4; CDR3: CASSLAGLTKETQYF; DNA: TGTGCCAGCAGTTTAGCGGGGCTGACAAAAGAGACCCAGTACTTC
size: many; D: -; J: TRBJ2-1; length: 13; V: TRBV7-2; CDR3: CASSPQTGGQQFF; DNA: TGTGCCAGCAGCCCCCAGACCGGGGGCCAGCAGTTCTTC
size: -; D: -; J: TRBJ1-1; length: 14; V: TRBV5-1; CDR3: CASVKVIGATEAFF; DNA: TGCGCCAGCGTGAAGGTAATAGGGGCTACTGAAGCTTTCTTT
size: few; D: TRBD2; J: TRBJ2-7; length: 17; V: TRBV2; CDR3: CASSERDWTSGSCEQYF; DNA: TGTGCCAGCAGTGAAAGAGATTGGACTAGCGGGTCCTGCGAGCAGTACTTC
size: few; D: -; J: TRBJ2-7; length: 14; V: TRBV21-1; CDR3: CASSTWTAGYEQYF; DNA: TGTGCCAGCAGCACCTGGACCGCCGGCTACGAGCAGTACTTC
size: few; D: -; J: TRBJ2-7; length: 15; V: TRBV6-2/TRBV6-3; CDR3: CASSYGTESSYEQYF; DNA: TGTGCCAGCAGTTACGGGACGGAGTCTTCCTACGAGCAGTACTTC
size: many; D: -; J: TRBJ2-7; length: 12; V: TRBV7-6; CDR3: CASSLQVGEQYF; DNA: TGTGCCAGCAGCCTCCAGGTTGGCGAGCAGTACTTC
size: few; D: TRBD2; J: TRBJ2-1; length: 17; V: TRBV20-1; CDR3: CSARTTGTSGLYNEQFF; DNA: TGCAGTGCTAGGACAACCGGGACTAGCGGGCTATACAATGAGCAGTTCTTC
size: -; D: -; J: TRBJ2-5; length: 15; V: TRBV2; CDR3: CASRGPAEDQETQYF; DNA: TGTGCCAGCAGGGGGCCAGCAGAAGACCAAGAGACCCAGTACTTC
size: -; D: -; J: TRBJ1-5; length: 13; V: TRBV20-1; CDR3: CSARRQGIQPQHF; DNA: TGCAGTGCTAGAAGGCAGGGGATTCAGCCCCAGCATTTT
size: -; D: TRBD2; J: TRBJ2-7; length: 16; V: TRBV5-1; CDR3: CASSSGASQNPYEQYF; DNA: TGCGCCAGCAGTAGCGGGGCTAGCCAAAACCCCTACGAGCAGTACTTC
size: -; D: TRBD2; J: TRBJ2-5; length: 17; V: TRBV7-9; CDR3: CASSRLAGGDHWETQYF; DNA: TGTGCCAGCAGCCGACTAGCGGGAGGGGACCATTGGGAGACCCAGTACTTC
size: -; D: -; J: TRBJ2-3; length: 10; V: TRBV7-9; CDR3: CASELDTQYF; DNA: TGTGCGAGCGAACTCGATACGCAGTATTTT
size: few; D: TRBD1; J: TRBJ1-4; length: 14; V: TRBV20-1; CDR3: CSASPTGLNEKLFF; DNA: TGCAGTGCTAGTCCGACAGGGCTTAATGAAAAACTGTTTTTT
size: few; D: -; J: TRBJ2-1; length: 18; V: TRBV6-6; CDR3: CASLSYGLAPSSYNEQFF; DNA: TGTGCCAGCCTTAGTTACGGGCTAGCCCCAAGCTCCTACAATGAGCAGTTCTTC
size: -; D: -; J: TRBJ1-2; length: 15; V: TRBV11-1; CDR3: CASSRDTTGFDGYTF; DNA: TGTGCCAGCAGTCGGGACACGACTGGTTTCGATGGCTACACCTTC
size: -; D: -; J: TRBJ1-1; length: 17; V: TRBV20-1; CDR3: CSAPFYGRTLAKPEAFF; DNA: TGCAGTGCCCCGTTCTACGGGCGGACGCTAGCCAAACCTGAAGCTTTCTTT
size: many; D: TRBD2; J: TRBJ2-7; length: 12; V: TRBV12-3/TRBV12-4; CDR3: CASSFSGYEQYF; DNA: TGTGCCAGCAGCTTTAGCGGGTACGAGCAGTACTTC
size: few; D: -; J: TRBJ2-1; length: 17; V: TRBV12-3/TRBV12-4; CDR3: CASSLAGPPRPYNEQFF; DNA: TGTGCCAGCAGTTTAGCCGGACCGCCCCGACCGTACAATGAGCAGTTCTTC
size: -; D: TRBD2; J: TRBJ2-1; length: 18; V: TRBV5-1; CDR3: CASSSGTSGSARYNEQFF; DNA: TGCGCCAGCAGCTCGGGGACTAGCGGGAGTGCTAGATACAATGAGCAGTTCTTC
size: many; D: TRBD2; J: TRBJ2-7; length: 15; V: TRBV7-2; CDR3: CASSQRTSGTYEQYF; DNA: TGTGCCAGCAGCCAGCGGACTAGCGGAACCTACGAGCAGTACTTC
size: -; D: -; J: TRBJ2-7; length: 12; V: TRBV28; CDR3: CASSLGAYERYF; DNA: TGTGCCAGCAGTTTGGGGGCCTACGAGCGGTACTTC
size: few; D: -; J: TRBJ2-1; length: 16; V: TRBV15; CDR3: CATSRVIGRSGNEQFF; DNA: TGTGCCACCAGCAGAGTTATCGGGAGAAGTGGAAATGAGCAGTTCTTC
size: -; D: -; J: TRBJ2-3; length: 14; V: TRBV2; CDR3: CASSEAGRTDTQYF; DNA: TGTGCCAGCAGTGAGGCAGGGCGCACAGATACGCAGTATTTT
size: -; D: -; J: TRBJ1-2; length: 14; V: TRBV15; CDR3: CATSRDFEVYGYTF; DNA: TGTGCCACCAGCAGAGATTTTGAGGTATATGGCTACACCTTC
size: -; D: -; J: TRBJ2-7; length: 15; V: TRBV6-5; CDR3: CASSYSVVDSYEQYF; DNA: TGTGCCAGCAGTTACTCGGTGGTAGATTCCTACGAGCAGTACTTC
size: -; D: -; J: TRBJ1-2; length: 13; V: TRBV12-3/TRBV12-4; CDR3: CASSLMTAYGHTF; DNA: TGTGCCAGCAGTCTAATGACTGCTTATGGCCACACCTTC
size: few; D: -; J: TRBJ2-3; length: 15; V: TRBV12-3/TRBV12-4; CDR3: CAWTRKRGSTDTQYF; DNA: TGTGCCTGGACCCGGAAAAGGGGCAGCACAGATACGCAGTATTTT
size: few; D: -; J: TRBJ2-4; length: 18; V: TRBV11-2; CDR3: CASSLGGRGRSDKNIQYF; DNA: TGTGCCAGCAGCTTAGGGGGGCGGGGAAGATCGGACAAAAACATTCAGTACTTC
size: few; D: -; J: TRBJ2-7; length: 13; V: TRBV29-1; CDR3: CSVDYTRRGEQYF; DNA: TGCAGCGTTGACTACACCCGGCGAGGGGAGCAGTACTTC
size: -; D: -; J: TRBJ1-5; length: 14; V: TRBV12-3/TRBV12-4; CDR3: CTSSGPSENQPQHF; DNA: TGTACCAGCAGTGGCCCGTCTGAAAATCAGCCCCAGCATTTT
size: -; D: -; J: TRBJ2-7; length: 14; V: TRBV9; CDR3: CASSVRGPDYEQYF; DNA: TGTGCCAGCAGCGTAAGGGGACCGGACTACGAGCAGTACTTC
size: few; D: -; J: TRBJ2-2; length: 11; V: TRBV30; CDR3: CAWKNTGELFF; DNA: TGTGCCTGGAAGAACACCGGGGAGCTGTTTTTT
size: -; D: -; J: TRBJ1-2; length: 10; V: TRBV29-1; CDR3: CSVGEYGYTF; DNA: TGCAGCGTTGGAGAGTATGGCTACACCTTC